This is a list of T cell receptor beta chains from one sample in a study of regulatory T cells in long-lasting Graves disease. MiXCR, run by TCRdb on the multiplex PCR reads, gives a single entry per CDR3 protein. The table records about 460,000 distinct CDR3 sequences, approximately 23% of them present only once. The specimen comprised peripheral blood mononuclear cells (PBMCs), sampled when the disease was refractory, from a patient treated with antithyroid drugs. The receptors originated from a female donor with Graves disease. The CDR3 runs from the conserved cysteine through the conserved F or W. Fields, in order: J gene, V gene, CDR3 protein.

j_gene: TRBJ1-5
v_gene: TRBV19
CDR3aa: CASSMSENQPQHF

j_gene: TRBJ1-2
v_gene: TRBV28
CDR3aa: CASSLGSVVYTF

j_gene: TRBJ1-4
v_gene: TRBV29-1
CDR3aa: CSVEDPKGAGEKLFF

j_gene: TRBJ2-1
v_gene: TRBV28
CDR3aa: CASLGQGTWNEQFF

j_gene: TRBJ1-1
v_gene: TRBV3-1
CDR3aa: CASSPWREATEAFF

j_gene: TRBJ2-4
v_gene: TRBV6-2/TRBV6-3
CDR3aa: CASSYFRGAVAKNIQYF

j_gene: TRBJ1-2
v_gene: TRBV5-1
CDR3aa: CASSLDLARDYGYTF

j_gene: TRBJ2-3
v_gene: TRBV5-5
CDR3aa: CASSQKNTDTQYF

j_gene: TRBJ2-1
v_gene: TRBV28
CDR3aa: CASRLTSFKRNEQFF

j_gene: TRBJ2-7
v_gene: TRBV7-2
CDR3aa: CASSAPGLFYEQYF

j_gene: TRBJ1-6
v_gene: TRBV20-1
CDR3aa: CSATHLDAPLHF

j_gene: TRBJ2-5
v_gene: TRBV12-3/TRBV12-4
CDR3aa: CASSFIGRGQETQYF

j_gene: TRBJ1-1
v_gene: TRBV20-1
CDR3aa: CSAAHGGRNEAFF

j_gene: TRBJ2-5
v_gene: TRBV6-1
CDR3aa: CASAGGGQKETQYF

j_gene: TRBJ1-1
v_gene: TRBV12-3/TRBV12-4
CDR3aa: CASSFLGTEAFF